The source of this TCR beta chain is a study of T cell changes during pregnancy in multiple sclerosis. The V end was cut by 5 bases, the J end by 4 bases, with 12 bases between. Per germline, CDR1 MNHNY and CDR2 SVGAGI (reference sequence). The CDR3 length is 15 residues. Clones were read by immunoSEQ multiplex PCR, and TCRdb kept only the in-frame ones, dropping some. The data show approximately 110,000 clones, approximately 91% seen once. Source: peripheral blood, taken after pregnancy. The TCR originated in a female donor with multiple sclerosis, enrolled in a pregnancy study. The rearrangement joins TRBV6-6 to TRBJ2-6, with a tentative D call TRBD1 (5 bases). CDR3 loop: CASSGRVTGANVLTF. The CDR3 nucleotides are TGTGCCAGCAGTGGCAGGGTAACCGGGGCCAACGTCCTGACTTTC.